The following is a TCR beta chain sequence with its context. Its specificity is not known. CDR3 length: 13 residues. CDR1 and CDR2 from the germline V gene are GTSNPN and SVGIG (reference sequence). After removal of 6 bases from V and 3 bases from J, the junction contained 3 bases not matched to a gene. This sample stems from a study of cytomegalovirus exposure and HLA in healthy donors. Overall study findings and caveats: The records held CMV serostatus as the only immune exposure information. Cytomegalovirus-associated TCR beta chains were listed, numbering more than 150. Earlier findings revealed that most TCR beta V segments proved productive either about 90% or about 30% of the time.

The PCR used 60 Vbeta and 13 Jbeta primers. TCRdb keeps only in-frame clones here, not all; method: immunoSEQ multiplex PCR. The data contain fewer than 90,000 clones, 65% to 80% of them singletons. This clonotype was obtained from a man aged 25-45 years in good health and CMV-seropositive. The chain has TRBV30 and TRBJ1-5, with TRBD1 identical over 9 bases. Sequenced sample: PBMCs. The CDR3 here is CACGTGNNQPQHF. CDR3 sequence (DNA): TGTGCCTGCGGGACAGGGAACAATCAGCCCCAGCATTTT.